This paragraph covers one T cell receptor (beta chain) sequence. As yet, its antigen is unknown. The sample is drawn from a study of T cell repertoires in cytomegalovirus infection. Looking at the study overall: TCR beta signatures that were public indicated CMV infection and matching HLA type.

This CDR3 contains 13 residues. J lost 5 bases, V lost 2 bases, and 0 bases had no gene match. CDR1 and CDR2 (germline): MNHEY, SVGAGI. Whole-study findings and limits: In two of eight donors, the top clonotype was HLA-C-restricted CMV-specific. Cumulative frequency of public TCR beta families picked out carriers of CMV plus the relevant HLA.

TCRdb re-called the reads through MiXCR, storing one row per CDR3 protein. The data contain some 170,000 distinct CDR3 sequences, about 15% of them singletons. The sequence was collected from a human donor in good health (CMV status not recorded). Some clones in this sample may be carry-over from other donors' samples. What was sequenced was CD8+ T cells from PBMCs. The genes are TRBV6-5 and TRBJ2-1, with 7 bases fitting TRBD2. The CDR3 nucleotides read TGTGCCAGCAGTTACGGGACTAACAATGAGCAGTTCTTC. This translates into CASSYGTNNEQFF.